Listed below are T cell receptor beta chains from one sample, sequenced in a study of CD8 T cells in ankylosing spondylitis. TCRdb redid the calling of the 5' RACE reads with MiXCR, one entry per CDR3 protein. This table has around 300,000 distinct CDR3 sequences, roughly 14% appearing once. Sample: blood, either unsorted or a sorted T cell fraction (not recorded which). Receptors were obtained from a male donor with ankylosing spondylitis or in good health (not recorded which). CDR3s include the opening cysteine and the closing phenylalanine or tryptophan. A D gene is named only where the DNA matches it firmly. Size values are once, few and many counts, or a class for expanded clones, and some rows have none.

cdr3_nt cdr3_aa clone_size v_call d_call j_call
TGCGCCAGCAGCTTGCCAGGAGTGGAGACCCAGTACTTC CASSLPGVETQYF - TRBV5-1 - TRBJ2-5
TGCGCCAGCCAACCGGGACAGGGGACAGATACGCAGTATTTT CASQPGQGTDTQYF - TRBV10-2 TRBD1 TRBJ2-3
TGCAGTGCTAGCGTTTTTAGCGGGAGCTCCTACAATGAGCAGTTCTTC CSASVFSGSSYNEQFF few TRBV20-1 TRBD2 TRBJ2-1
TGCAGTGCTAGGGACAGGGGATCTGGTAATTCACCCCTCCACTTT CSARDRGSGNSPLHF few TRBV20-1 TRBD1 TRBJ1-6
TGTGCCAGCAGTCCTACTCCAGGACAGCTTTCAGCCAAAAACATTCAGTACTTC CASSPTPGQLSAKNIQYF - TRBV27 - TRBJ2-4
TGCAGTGCTGGGGACCCGGGACAGGGAGATAATTCACCCCTCCACTTT CSAGDPGQGDNSPLHF - TRBV20-1 TRBD1 TRBJ1-6
TGTGCCAGCAGTTTGAGAGGGATGAACACTGAAGCTTTCTTT CASSLRGMNTEAFF few TRBV12-3/TRBV12-4 - TRBJ1-1
TGTGCCAGCAGCCGGGGCGGGAGATCTACCGATGAGCAGTTCTTC CASSRGGRSTDEQFF few TRBV3-1 TRBD2 TRBJ2-1
TGCGCCAGCAGCGAGGGAGATTTCTCCTACAATGAGCAGTTCTTC CASSEGDFSYNEQFF few TRBV5-1 - TRBJ2-1
TGTGCCAGCAGCTCACTAGCGGGGGGAAACTACAATGAGCAGTTCTTC CASSSLAGGNYNEQFF many TRBV7-8 TRBD2 TRBJ2-1